The 18 T cell receptor beta chains given below trace back to one sample, sequenced in a study of T cell repertoires in cytomegalovirus infection. A single record per CDR3 protein comes from TCRdb applying MiXCR to the reads. Counted here are about 830,000 distinct CDR3 sequences, 32% occurring once; the ten biggest clones make up approximately 13%. Their antigen targets remain unknown. Sequenced material: cultured CD8+ T cells from PBMCs, taken from culture after CMV antigen stimulation. Receptor source: a human donor in good health (CMV status not recorded). Some clones in this sample may be carry-over from other donors' samples.

The rearrangement links TRBV6-1 to TRBJ2-3; the D gene is possibly TRBD1 (5 bases). The V and J ends lost 6 bases and 6 bases respectively, with 19 bases between them. From germline, CDR1 is MNHNS and CDR2 SASEGT. The CDR3 has 15 amino acids. This CDR3 is CASSGRATVWDTQYF. Here the CDR3 DNA reads TGTGCCAGCAGCGGCAGGGCCACAGTGTGGGATACGCAGTATTTT.

This rearrangement joins TRBV6-6 to TRBJ1-5, with D unclear. The CDR3 length is 13 residues. Looked up from germline, CDR1 is MNHNY and CDR2 is SVGAGI (reference sequence). The V end lost 7 bases, the J end lost 0 bases, and 7 bases lay between the germline ends. This chain's CDR3 is CASTLNSNQPQHF. CDR3 DNA: TGTGCCAGCACCCTTAATAGCAATCAGCCCCAGCATTTT.

There are many counts of this clonotype. V and J are TRBV19 and TRBJ2-2; D gene uncertain. The CDR3 is made up of 12 amino acids. Trimming removed 9 bases at V and 2 bases at J, with 7 bases between. Germline-derived CDR1 and CDR2 are LNHDA and SQIVND (reference sequence). Here the CDR3 DNA reads TGTGCCAGCAGCAAAAACACCGGGGAGCTGTTTTTT. The encoded protein is CASSKNTGELFF.

This clonotype was detected only a few times. The J gene is TRBJ2-1, the V gene TRBV7-9, with D perhaps TRBD2 (5 bases). Germline assignment: CDR1 SEHNR and CDR2 FQNEAQ (reference sequence). This CDR3 has 19 residues. The V end was cut by 1 base, the J end by 4 bases, with 23 bases between. CDR3 loop: CASSLEDLRARREYNEQFF. The CDR3 coding sequence is TGTGCCAGCAGCTTAGAGGACCTGAGGGCTCGTCGAGAATACAATGAGCAGTTCTTC.

This clonotype came up a few times. The chain links TRBV7-6 to TRBJ1-1; D might be TRBD1 (6 bases). The V gene's germline CDR1 is SGHVS and CDR2 FNYEAQ. Trimming cost V 8 bases and J 7 bases, with 14 bases left between them. The CDR3 is 12 amino acids. The DNA of the CDR3 is TGTGCCAGCCGAGGGGGGCATAGTGAAGCTTTCTTT. It translates to CASRGGHSEAFF.

V usage is TRBV5-1 and J usage is TRBJ1-1, with D possibly matching TRBD1 (5 bases). Germline V lookup: CDR1 SGHRS, CDR2 YFSETQ. CDR3 length equals 12 residues. Deletions cut 9 bases from V and 4 bases from J, with 13 bases between. The CDR3 sequence: CATEGPATEAFF. Here the CDR3 DNA reads TGCGCCACCGAGGGACCCGCCACTGAAGCTTTCTTT.

V is TRBV11-3 and J is TRBJ2-1; 15 bases align to TRBD2. The V segment lost 2 bases and the J segment 3 bases; nucleotides outside the gene matches: 5. From germline, CDR1 is SGHNT and CDR2 YENEEA. CDR3 length: 18 residues. CDR3 DNA sequence: TGTGCCAGCAGCTTATCGGGACTAGCGGGGGGACACTACAATGAGCAGTTCTTC. This gives the protein CASSLSGLAGGHYNEQFF.

In its sample, this clonotype was seen many times. DNA of the CDR3: TGCGCCAGCAGCCACCTCCGGGGTGGGGATGGGAACTATGGCTACACCTTC. It yields the protein CASSHLRGGDGNYGYTF. The V gene is TRBV4-1, the J gene TRBJ1-2; no clear D. This CDR3 comprises 17 residues. Trimming stripped 3 bases from V and 2 bases from J, with 19 bases between. Germline V lookup: CDR1 MGHRA, CDR2 YSYEKL.

The rearrangement joins TRBV7-9 to TRBJ2-7, with 9 bases identical to TRBD1. Trimming took 2 bases from V and 1 from J; bases not matched to a gene: 15. The germline CDR1 and CDR2 sequences are SEHNR and FQNEAQ (reference sequence). The CDR3 loop spans 19 amino acids. The CDR3 coding sequence is TGTGCCAGCAGCTTATCCGCCCCCCCACAGGGGGCCCCATCCTACGAGCAGTACTTC. Its translation: CASSLSAPPQGAPSYEQYF.

This clonotype was seen only a few times. The CDR3 protein is CASTMGGQSGYTF. The CDR3 nucleotides read TGTGCCAGTACCATGGGGGGGCAGTCGGGCTACACCTTC. The V call is TRBV19, the J call TRBJ1-2; a possible D gene is TRBD1 (6 bases). Germline CDR1 and CDR2: LNHDA and SQIVND (reference sequence). The ends were cut back, 7 bases at V and 8 bases at J, with 17 bases in the middle. The CDR3 totals 13 residues.

V gene TRBV9 combines with J gene TRBJ2-7, with D hard to call. Germline V gene lookup returns CDR1 SGDLS and CDR2 YYNGEE. CDR3 length: 15 residues. The V end lost 0 bases, the J end lost 2 bases, and 12 bases lay between the germline ends. The CDR3 sequence: CASSVAFEETYEQYV. CDR3 nucleotides: TGTGCCAGCAGCGTAGCTTTCGAGGAGACCTACGAGCAGTACGTC.

In this sample, this clonotype turned up a few times. The chain uses TRBV28 and TRBJ2-3; 7 nucleotides line up with TRBD2. The CDR3 runs 15 residues. J lost 2 bases, V lost 3 bases, and 5 bases had no gene match. Germline V gene data show CDR1 as MDHEN and CDR2 as SYDVKM. The CDR3 DNA reads TGTGCCAGCAGTTTGCCTAGCGGAGACACAGATACGCAGTATTTT. This encodes CASSLPSGDTDTQYF.

The chain recombines TRBV18 with TRBJ2-5, with a tentative D call TRBD1 (6 bases). V was trimmed by 1 base and J by 5 bases, leaving 14 bases between them. CDR1 KGHSH and CDR2 LQKENI come from the germline V gene. This CDR3 spans 15 amino acids. Written as DNA, the CDR3 is TGTGCCAGCTCACCACGAACAGGGCTTTGGGAGACCCAGTACTTC. Protein product: CASSPRTGLWETQYF.

V usage is TRBV4-1 and J usage is TRBJ2-1; 8 bases match TRBD1. Germline CDR1 and CDR2: MGHRA and YSYEKL. The CDR3 totals 15 residues. The V gene end was trimmed by 2 bases and the J gene end by 6 bases; junction bases not matched to a gene: 6. Written as DNA, the CDR3 is TGCGCCAGCAGCCAAACCGGGACAGGTATCAATGAGCAGTTCTTC. Protein product: CASSQTGTGINEQFF.

This clonotype was picked up many times. The chain uses TRBV5-6 and TRBJ1-6; TRBD1 matches 7 bases. The length of the CDR3 is 13 residues. The V gene's germline CDR1 is SGHDT and CDR2 YYEEEE. The V gene end was trimmed by 4 bases and the J gene end by 6 bases; junction bases not matched to a gene: 1. This CDR3 reads CASSGDSNSPLHF. For the CDR3, the DNA is TGTGCCAGCAGCGGGGACAGTAATTCACCCCTCCACTTT.

The V call is TRBV5-1, the J call TRBJ2-7, with 9 bases aligning to TRBD1. There are 17 residues in the CDR3. V lost 3 bases, J lost 4 bases, and 14 bases stayed unmatched. Germline CDR1 and CDR2: SGHRS and YFSETQ. CDR3 protein: CASSSYRGTGIPYEQYF. In DNA form, the CDR3 reads TGCGCCAGCAGCTCGTACCGCGGGACAGGGATTCCTTACGAGCAGTACTTC. The complete variable domain, with remaining parts taken from reference TRBV5-1 and TRBJ2-7, reads KAGVTQTPRYLIKTRGQQVTLSCSPISGHRSVSWYQQTPGQGLQFLFEYFSETQRNKGNFPGRFSGRQFSNSRSEMNVSTLELGDSALYLCASSSYRGTGIPYEQYFGPGTRLTVT.

A few counts support this clonotype. The J gene is TRBJ2-6, the V gene TRBV6-6; no definite D call. Germline assignment: CDR1 MNHNY and CDR2 SVGAGI (reference sequence). CDR3 length: 14 amino acids. The germline V and J ends were trimmed by 4 bases and 4 bases, with 8 bases remaining between them. CDR3 in amino acids: CASSSSRGANVLTF. The CDR3 DNA reads TGTGCCAGCAGTTCCAGCCGGGGGGCCAACGTCCTGACTTTC.

This clonotype turned up a few times. The chain has TRBV6-1 and TRBJ2-7; possible D gene TRBD2, 5 bases. The CDR3 is 15 amino acids. V was clipped by 4 bases and J by 0 bases, with 13 bases between them. Germline V gene data show CDR1 as MNHNS and CDR2 as SASEGT. In DNA, the CDR3 is TGTGCCAGCAGTGCCTGGAGGACGGACTCCTACGAGCAGTACTTC. Translating it yields CASSAWRTDSYEQYF.